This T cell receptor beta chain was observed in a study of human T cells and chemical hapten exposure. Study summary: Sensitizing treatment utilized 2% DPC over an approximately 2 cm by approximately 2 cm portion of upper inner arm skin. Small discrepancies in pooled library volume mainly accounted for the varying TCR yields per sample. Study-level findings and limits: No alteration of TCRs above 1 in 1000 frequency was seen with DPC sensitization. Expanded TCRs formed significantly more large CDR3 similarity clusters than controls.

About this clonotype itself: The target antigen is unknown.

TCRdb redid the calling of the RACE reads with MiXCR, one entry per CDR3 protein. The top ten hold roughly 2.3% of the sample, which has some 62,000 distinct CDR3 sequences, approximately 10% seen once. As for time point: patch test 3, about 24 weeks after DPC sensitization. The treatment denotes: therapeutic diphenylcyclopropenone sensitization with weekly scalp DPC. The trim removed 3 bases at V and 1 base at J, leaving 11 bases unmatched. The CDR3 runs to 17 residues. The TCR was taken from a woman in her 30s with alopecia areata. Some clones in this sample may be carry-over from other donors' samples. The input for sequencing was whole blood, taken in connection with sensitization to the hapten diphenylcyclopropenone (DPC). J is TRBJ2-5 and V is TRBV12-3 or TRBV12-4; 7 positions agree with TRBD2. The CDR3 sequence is CASSFGYPSGSQETQYF. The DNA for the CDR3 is TGTGCCAGCAGTTTCGGTTATCCTAGCGGCTCCCAAGAGACCCAGTACTTC.